This T cell receptor (beta chain) derives from a study of OX40 agonist ivuxolimab in advanced cancers. As to this clone: Antigen specificity is unknown.

Assay: immunoSEQ multiplex PCR; the TCRdb copy retains only in-frame clones and omits some. The table has 77,000 or so clones, over 85% seen once. The CDR3 contains 15 residues. J lost 3 bases, V lost 2 bases, and 4 bases had no gene match. Germline CDR1 WNHNN, CDR2 SYGVQD (reference sequence). Overall study results and limits: Expanded clones belonging to CD8+ T cells outnumbered, on average, those of CD4+.

The rearrangement joins TRBV10-1 to TRBJ2-7, with 10 bases that match TRBD2. The sequencing here drew on CD4+ or CD8+ T cells sorted from blood, taken in a trial of the OX40 agonist ivuxolimab. This sequence was found in an adult with an advanced solid tumor such as melanoma, head and neck, liver or kidney cancer. DNA for the CDR3: TGCGCCAGCAGTGAGGGACTAGCGGCCAACTACGAGCAGTACTTC. This translates into CASSEGLAANYEQYF.